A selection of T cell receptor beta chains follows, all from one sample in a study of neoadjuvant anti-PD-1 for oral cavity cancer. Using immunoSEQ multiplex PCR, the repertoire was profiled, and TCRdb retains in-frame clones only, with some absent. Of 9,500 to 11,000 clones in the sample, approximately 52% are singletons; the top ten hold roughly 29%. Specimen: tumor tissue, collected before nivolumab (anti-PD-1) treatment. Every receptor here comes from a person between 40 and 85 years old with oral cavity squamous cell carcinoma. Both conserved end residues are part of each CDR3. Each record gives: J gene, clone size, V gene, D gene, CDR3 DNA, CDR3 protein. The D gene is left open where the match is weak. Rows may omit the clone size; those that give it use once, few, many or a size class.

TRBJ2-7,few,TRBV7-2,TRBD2,TGTGCCAGCAGCCCAACTAGCGGCACCTACGAGCAGTACTTC,CASSPTSGTYEQYF
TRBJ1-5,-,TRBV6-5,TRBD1,TGTGCCAGCAGTTCCCGGACAGGAGGCGATCAGCCCCAGCATTTT,CASSSRTGGDQPQHF
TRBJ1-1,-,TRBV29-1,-,TGCAGCGTTGAAGGGAACACGAACACTGAAGCTTTCTTT,CSVEGNTNTEAFF
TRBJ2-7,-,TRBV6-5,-,TGTGCCAGCAGAAGAGACGGAAGCTCCTACGAGCAGTACTTC,CASRRDGSSYEQYF
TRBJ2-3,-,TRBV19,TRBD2,TGTGCCAGTAGTATAAGGGGACTAGCGGGGGTTCCGGCAGATACGCAGTATTTT,CASSIRGLAGVPADTQYF
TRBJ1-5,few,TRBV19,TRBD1,TGTGCCAGTAGACCCGGGACAGGGGGCAGTCAGCCCCAGCATTTT,CASRPGTGGSQPQHF
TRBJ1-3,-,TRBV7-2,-,TGTGCCAGCAGCTTAGCGGGCTCTAGCTCTGGAAACACCATATATTTT,CASSLAGSSSGNTIYF
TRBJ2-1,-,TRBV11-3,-,TGTGCCAGCAGCTTAGACCGCTTGGGTGAGCAGTTCTTC,CASSLDRLGEQFF
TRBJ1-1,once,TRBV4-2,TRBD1,TGTGCCAGCAGCCTCGGGACAGGGTGGGGCACTGAAGCTTTCTTT,CASSLGTGWGTEAFF
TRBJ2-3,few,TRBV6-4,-,TGTGCCAGCAGTGTACGGGGGGCTACAGATACGCAGTATTTT,CASSVRGATDTQYF
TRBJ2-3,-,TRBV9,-,TGTGCCAGCAGCAAGGGGACGGGAGCTAGCACAGATACGCAGTATTTT,CASSKGTGASTDTQYF
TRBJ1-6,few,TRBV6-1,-,TGTGCCAGCAGTTCGAAAGGACGGCCCAATTCACCCCTCCACTTT,CASSSKGRPNSPLHF
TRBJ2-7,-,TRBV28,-,TGTGCCAGCAGTTTCGGGACCCTTTCCTACGAGCAGTACTTC,CASSFGTLSYEQYF
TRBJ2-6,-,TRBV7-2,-,TGTGCCAGCAGCTTAGGCGGAATTGAGGACGTCCTGACTTTC,CASSLGGIEDVLTF
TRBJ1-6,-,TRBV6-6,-,TGTGCCAGCAGAGGTCATATTGATTCACCCCTCCACTTT,CASRGHIDSPLHF
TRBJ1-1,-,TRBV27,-,TGTGCCAGCAGTTTAGGGGGCGGGAGGGTGAACACTGAAGCTTTCTTT,CASSLGGGRVNTEAFF
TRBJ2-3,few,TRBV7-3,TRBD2,TGTGCCAGCAGCGTTAGGGCGGGGGTTGCAGATACGCAGTATTTT,CASSVRAGVADTQYF
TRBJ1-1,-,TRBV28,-,TGTGCCAGCAGTTTATTATGGGGGGAAGCTTTCTTT,CASSLLWGEAFF
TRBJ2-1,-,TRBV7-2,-,TGTGCCAGCAGCTTAGCGGGTCGAACGAATGAGCAGTTCTTC,CASSLAGRTNEQFF
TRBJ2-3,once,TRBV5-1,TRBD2,TGCGCCAGCAGCATCCAGCGGGGGGGCACAGATACGCAGTATTTT,CASSIQRGGTDTQYF
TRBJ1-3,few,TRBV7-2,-,TGTGCCAGCAGTGGTGGGTCAAGAAACACCATATATTTT,CASSGGSRNTIYF
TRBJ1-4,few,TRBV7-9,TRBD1,TGTGCCAGCAGCTTGCGACAGGGCGAAGAAAAACTGTTTTTT,CASSLRQGEEKLFF
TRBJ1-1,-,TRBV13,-,TGTGCCAGCAGCAACCCTACTGACAGTGGGAGTACTGAAGCTTTCTTT,CASSNPTDSGSTEAFF
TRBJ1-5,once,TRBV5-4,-,TGTGCCAGCAGCCAATTAATAGAGGGGGGCGTGGGGGTAGGTCAGCCCCAGCATTTT,CASSQLIEGGVGVGQPQHF
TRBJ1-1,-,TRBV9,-,TGTGCCAGCAGCGTAGGGGGAAGGGACACTGAAGCTTTCTTT,CASSVGGRDTEAFF
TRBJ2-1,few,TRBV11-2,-,TGTGCCAGCAGCTTAGGGCAGAATAGGTATGAGCAGTTCTTC,CASSLGQNRYEQFF
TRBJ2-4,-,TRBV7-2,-,TGTGCCAGTTCGAGGGAGACCAAAAACATTCAGTACTTC,CASSRETKNIQYF
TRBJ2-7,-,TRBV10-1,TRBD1,TGCGCCAGCAGTGCCTCAGGGGGAAGCGAGCAGTACTTC,CASSASGGSEQYF
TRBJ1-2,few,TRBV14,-,TGTGCCAGCAGCCAAGAAGACACTGGTTATTATTATGGCTACACCTTC,CASSQEDTGYYYGYTF
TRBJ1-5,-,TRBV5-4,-,TGTGCCAGCAGCCGCGACTACAGGGAAGGTAGCAATCAGCCCCAGCATTTT,CASSRDYREGSNQPQHF
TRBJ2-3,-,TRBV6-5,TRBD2,TGTGCCAGCAGTTACCAGCGGGGGGGCACAGATACGCAGTATTTT,CASSYQRGGTDTQYF
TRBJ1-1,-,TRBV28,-,TGTGCCAGCAGTTTTGGACGAGGGTTCACTGAAGCTTTCTTT,CASSFGRGFTEAFF
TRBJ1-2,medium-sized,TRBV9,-,TGTGCCAGCAGCGCCAGGGGAGCAAATAACTATGGCTACACCTTC,CASSARGANNYGYTF
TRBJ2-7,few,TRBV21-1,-,TGTGCCAGACCTGTGTTCGCTAGGGGCTGCGAGCAGTACTTC,CARPVFARGCEQYF
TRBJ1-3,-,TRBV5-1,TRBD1,TGCGCCAGCAGCTTGGAGGGGACAGCTGGAAACACCATATATTTT,CASSLEGTAGNTIYF
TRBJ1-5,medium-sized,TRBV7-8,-,TGTGCCAGCAGCTCCCGCGGGGGAGGTCAGCCCCAGCATTTT,CASSSRGGGQPQHF
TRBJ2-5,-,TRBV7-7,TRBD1,TGTGCCAGCAGCCTAGGAGGGACAGGCCCTCAAGAGACCCAGTACTTC,CASSLGGTGPQETQYF
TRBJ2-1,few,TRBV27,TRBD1,TGTGCCAGCAGCTGGGACAGGGGGTACGGCAGATCCTCCTACAATGAGCAGTTCTTC,CASSWDRGYGRSSYNEQFF
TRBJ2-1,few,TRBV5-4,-,TGTGCCAGCAGGTCCGTTGTGAGGGGTGAGCAGTTCTTC,CASRSVVRGEQFF
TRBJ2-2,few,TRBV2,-,TGTGCCAGCAGTGAACAGGGATTAGGGGAGCTGTTTTTT,CASSEQGLGELFF
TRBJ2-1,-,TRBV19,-,TGTGCCAGTAGTTCTCAGGAGAGCTCCTACAATGAGCAGTTCTTC,CASSSQESSYNEQFF
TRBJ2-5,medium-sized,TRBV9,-,TGTGCCAGCAGCCCAAGAGGTGGGGTAACAATAGGACAAGAGACCCAGTACTTC,CASSPRGGVTIGQETQYF